Presented here are 21 T cell receptor beta chains from one specimen sequenced in a study of shared clonotypes between healthy human individuals. Repertoires were generated with immunoSEQ multiplex PCR, while TCRdb's copy carries only in-frame clones and drops some. The data contain 1.5 million to 1.9 million clones, under 99% of them singletons. Sequences were obtained from naive CD4+ T cells sorted from blood. Sample subset: CD45RA+ positively selected. These receptors originate from a young man in good health.

The chain links TRBV7-2 to TRBJ2-7; 7 bases are shared with TRBD1. V lost 4 bases to trimming and J lost 3 bases; unmatched junction nucleotides: 6. This CDR3 has 14 residues. CDR1 and CDR2 (germline): SGHTA, FQGNSA. DNA for the CDR3: TGTGCCAGCAGCTATATACGGGACAGCTACGAGCAGTACTTC. It specifies CASSYIRDSYEQYF.

With respect to this clone: At one boundary the junction diverges from the germline segment, which might be a read error. The chain carries TRBV27 and TRBJ2-1; D unclear. This CDR3 spans 13 amino acids. Germline-derived CDR1 and CDR2 are MNHEY and SMNVEV (reference sequence). The CDR3, as DNA: TGTGCCAGCGGGCAGCGATACTACAAAGAGCAGTTCTTC. Protein: CASGQRYYKEQFF.

This sequence joins TRBV28 and TRBJ2-7; D might be TRBD1 (6 bases). Trimming stripped 8 bases from V and 3 bases from J, with 17 bases between. The CDR3 is 14 residues long. Germline V gene lookup returns CDR1 MDHEN and CDR2 SYDVKM. The DNA for the CDR3 is TGTGCCAGCCACAACAGGGAAGTTGGCTACGAGCAGTACTTC. Translating it yields CASHNREVGYEQYF. The complete variable domain, with remaining parts taken from reference TRBV28 and TRBJ2-7, reads DVKVTQSSRYLVKRTGEKVFLECVQDMDHENMFWYRQDPGLGLRLIYFSYDVKMKEKGDIPEGYSVSREKKERFSLILESASTNQTSMYLCASHNREVGYEQYFGPGTRLTVT.

Details on this clone: In the same sample, other DNA sequences code for this CDR3. The chain carries TRBV5-1 and TRBJ2-5, with D tentatively TRBD1 (5 bases). Trimming removed 1 base at V and 5 bases at J, with 6 bases between. Germline V gene lookup returns CDR1 SGHRS and CDR2 YFSETQ. This CDR3 is 12 amino acids long. The CDR3 is CASSLKGETQYF. CDR3 bases: TGCGCCAGCAGCTTGAAGGGGGAGACCCAGTACTTC.

The chain combines TRBV7-3 with TRBJ2-1, with a tentative D call TRBD2 (6 bases). The CDR3 consists of 15 residues. Trimming took off 3 bases at V and 4 bases at J, with 13 bases between the two ends. Germline-derived CDR1 and CDR2 are SGHTA and FQGTGA. CDR3 loop: CASSLGPSEYNEQFF. Written as DNA, the CDR3 is TGTGCCAGCAGCTTGGGGCCTAGCGAGTACAATGAGCAGTTCTTC.

The chain links TRBV28 to TRBJ1-5; D is undetermined. From germline, CDR1 is MDHEN and CDR2 SYDVKM. CDR3 size: 14 residues. V shed 3 bases and J shed 1 base, with 7 bases lying between them. DNA of the CDR3: TGTGCCAGCAGTTTTAGCAGGAGCAATCAGCCCCAGCATTTT. Translating it yields CASSFSRSNQPQHF.

This chain connects TRBV7-2 to TRBJ2-5; 9 bases are a match to TRBD2. CDR1 and CDR2 from the germline V gene are SGHTA and FQGNSA. This CDR3 is built from 15 residues. Trimming at V came to 5 bases and at J to 5 bases, leaving 9 bases not matched to a gene. CDR3 loop: CASSLVAGGRETQYF. In DNA form, the CDR3 reads TGTGCCAGCAGCCTTGTGGCGGGAGGGAGGGAGACCCAGTACTTC.

V usage is TRBV7-9 and J usage is TRBJ2-1; D is unresolved. Germline CDR1 is SEHNR and CDR2 is FQNEAQ (reference sequence). The V end was cut by 5 bases, the J end by 2 bases, with 13 bases between. This CDR3 comprises 15 residues. CDR3 residues: CASSRVGETYNEQFF. CDR3 bases: TGTGCCAGCAGCCGGGTCGGAGAGACCTACAATGAGCAGTTCTTC.

J is TRBJ2-1 and V is TRBV4-1; the match to TRBD1 covers 9 bases. Trimming at V came to 3 bases and at J to 5 bases, leaving 8 bases not matched to a gene. The CDR3 is 16 residues long. Germline CDR1 and CDR2: MGHRA and YSYEKL. The CDR3 DNA is TGCGCCAGCAGCCACCCCCGGGGACAGGGAGACAATGAGCAGTTCTTC. It is translated as CASSHPRGQGDNEQFF.

The J gene is TRBJ2-1, the V gene TRBV7-9; 7 nucleotides agree with TRBD2. The CDR3 consists of 16 residues. CDR1 SEHNR and CDR2 FQNEAQ come from the germline V gene (reference sequence). Trimming removed 2 bases from V and 5 bases from J; junction bases left unmatched: 9. CDR3 residues: CASSLSGLVNNNEQFF. The CDR3 nucleotides read TGTGCCAGCAGCTTATCCGGACTAGTGAACAACAATGAGCAGTTCTTC.

V is TRBV18 and J is TRBJ2-1, with 11 bases lining up with TRBD2. V gave up 0 bases and J gave up 3 bases; unmatched junction bases: 7. The CDR3 runs to 18 residues. Germline V gene lookup returns CDR1 KGHSH and CDR2 LQKENI. CDR3 protein: CASSPPRGSGRDYNEQFF. In DNA, the CDR3 is TGTGCCAGCTCACCACCTCGGGGTAGCGGGAGGGACTACAATGAGCAGTTCTTC.

The rearrangement joins TRBV5-1 to TRBJ2-1, with 13 nucleotides matching TRBD2. In germline, CDR1 is SGHRS, CDR2 YFSETQ. Trimming at V came to 0 bases and at J to 2 bases, leaving 5 bases not matched to a gene. This CDR3 region has 18 residues. The CDR3 spells CASSLAKLAGGAYNEQFF. CDR3 nucleotide sequence: TGCGCCAGCAGCTTGGCCAAACTAGCGGGAGGGGCCTACAATGAGCAGTTCTTC. The full variable domain, rest sourced from reference TRBV5-1 and TRBJ2-1, is KAGVTQTPRYLIKTRGQQVTLSCSPISGHRSVSWYQQTPGQGLQFLFEYFSETQRNKGNFPGRFSGRQFSNSRSEMNVSTLELGDSALYLCASSLAKLAGGAYNEQFFGPGTRLTVL.

On this clone: This sample includes further DNA sequences coding for the same CDR3. The chain is built from TRBV29-1 and TRBJ2-3; D unclear. V was trimmed by 4 bases and J by 6 bases, leaving 8 bases between them. The CDR3 consists of 11 residues. Per germline, CDR1 SQVTM and CDR2 ANQGSEA. The chain's CDR3 is CSVVPPDTQYF. CDR3 nucleotides: TGCAGCGTTGTACCGCCCGATACGCAGTATTTT.

Worth noting for this clone: The same CDR3 can be traced to other DNA sequences in this sample. The CDR3 region is CASSLEASGKETQYF. The CDR3 DNA reads as TGTGCCAGCAGCTTGGAAGCTAGCGGCAAAGAGACCCAGTACTTC. This chain links TRBV5-4 with TRBJ2-5, with 7 bases that match TRBD2. The germline V gene encodes CDR1 SGHNT and CDR2 YYREEE (reference sequence). Trimming removed 0 bases from V and 3 bases from J; junction bases left unmatched: 5. CDR3 length equals 15 residues.

The J gene is TRBJ1-1, the V gene TRBV18; D gene uncertain. Germline CDR1 is KGHSH and CDR2 is LQKENI. With 3 bases removed from V and 1 base from J, the gap between germline ends came to 12 bases. CDR3 size: 15 residues. CDR3 region: CASSPYLGENTEAFF. The CDR3 nucleotides read TGTGCCAGCTCACCTTACCTGGGAGAGAACACTGAAGCTTTCTTT.

Turning to this clone: The identical CDR3 is also encoded by other nucleotide sequences in the sample. The chain uses TRBV5-1 and TRBJ2-2, with D hard to call. Deletions cut 2 bases from V and 6 bases from J, with 2 bases between. Per germline, CDR1 SGHRS and CDR2 YFSETQ. The CDR3 has 11 residues. The CDR3 protein is CASSFPGELFF. The CDR3 bases are TGCGCCAGCAGCTTTCCCGGGGAGCTGTTTTTT.

V usage is TRBV18 and J usage is TRBJ2-5; 8 positions match TRBD1. Germline V CDR1 and CDR2: KGHSH, LQKENI. The CDR3 totals 13 residues. V trimming: 6 bases; J trimming: 5 bases; junction bases outside the gene matches: 5. The CDR3 DNA reads TGTGCCAGCTCCTTGAGACAGGGGGAGACCCAGTACTTC. As protein: CASSLRQGETQYF.

The chain uses TRBV6-1 and TRBJ2-7; weak D call: TRBD1 (6 bases). Deletions cut 4 bases from V and 1 base from J, with 17 bases between. Germline CDR1 is MNHNS and CDR2 is SASEGT. This CDR3 has 16 amino acids. The CDR3: CASSAWTAPASYEQYF. CDR3 coding DNA: TGTGCCAGCAGTGCCTGGACAGCCCCGGCGTCCTACGAGCAGTACTTC.

The chain has TRBV7-9 and TRBJ2-7; D ambiguous. Germline V gene sequence: CDR1 SEHNR, CDR2 FQNEAQ (reference sequence). CDR3 length: 14 amino acids. Trimming removed 5 bases from V and 3 bases from J, with 14 bases in between. CDR3 coding DNA: TGTGCCAGCAGCCCCGACGGACCTAGCTACGAGCAGTACTTC. It is translated as CASSPDGPSYEQYF.

Comments on this clone: Other DNA sequences in the same sample also yield this CDR3. The V gene is TRBV6-5, the J gene TRBJ2-7; TRBD1 or TRBD2 may be the D gene (5 bases each). The CDR3 totals 13 residues. The germline V and J ends were trimmed by 6 bases and 2 bases, with 11 bases remaining between them. CDR1 and CDR2 (germline): MNHEY, SVGAGI. CDR3 sequence reads: CASRGTAAYEQYF. In DNA, the CDR3 is TGTGCCAGCAGGGGGACGGCAGCCTACGAGCAGTACTTC.

The CDR3 reads CASSKRAVPYEQYF. The DNA for the CDR3 is TGTGCCAGTAGTAAACGAGCGGTTCCCTACGAGCAGTACTTC. The rearrangement uses TRBV19 and TRBJ2-7, with D tentatively TRBD2 (5 bases). The CDR3 loop spans 14 amino acids. Germline V lookup: CDR1 LNHDA, CDR2 SQIVND (reference sequence). V was shortened by 4 bases and J by 2 bases, with 12 bases between the two germline ends.